The rows below give T cell receptor beta chains drawn from one sample of a study of shared clonotypes between healthy human individuals. Data came from immunoSEQ multiplex PCR; TCRdb stores just in-frame clones and leaves some out. Here the sample spans about 490,000 clones, around 73% being singletons. The sample taken for sequencing was PBMCs. The source of these receptors is a woman in her thirties or forties in good health. Some clones in this sample may be carry-over from other donors' samples. The CDR3 runs from the conserved cysteine through the conserved F or W. The D gene is left open where the match is weak. Clone size is given for some rows only: seen once, a few or many times, or a class if the clone is expanded.

clone_size | d_call | j_call | v_call | cdr3_nt | cdr3_aa
once | . | TRBJ1-2 | TRBV4-1 | TGCGCCAGCGCCCAAGGGGGGCCTCGCAGTGGCTACACCTTC | CASAQGGPRSGYTF
few | . | TRBJ1-4 | TRBV4-3 | TGCGCCAGCAGCCAAGATTTAGGAGCCCGGGGTGAAAAACTGTTTTTT | CASSQDLGARGEKLFF
once | . | TRBJ2-7 | TRBV6-6 | TGTGCCAGCACCCAGATCGGCGAGCAGTACTTC | CASTQIGEQYF
. | TRBD2 | TRBJ2-7 | TRBV6-6 | TGTGCCAGCAGCTCAGGCGCGGGAGCGCTCTCCTACGAGCAGTACTTC | CASSSGAGALSYEQYF
. | . | TRBJ2-2 | TRBV6-4 | TGTGCCAGCAGTGACGGAGGGAACACCGGGGAGCTGTTTTTT | CASSDGGNTGELFF
. | . | TRBJ1-2 | TRBV27 | TGTGCCAGCAGTTTTGGTCCGTCCTATGGCTACACCTTC | CASSFGPSYGYTF
few | . | TRBJ2-7 | TRBV30 | TGTGCCTCTAGGCCAGGGGCTGGCTACGAGCAGTACTTC | CASRPGAGYEQYF
. | TRBD2 | TRBJ2-3 | TRBV27 | TGTGCCAGCAGTGCGATTAGCGGGAGCGGTGTCACAGATACGCAGTATTTT | CASSAISGSGVTDTQYF
. | . | TRBJ2-1 | TRBV6-1 | TGTGCCAGCAGTGAACGGAGTTGGTCCTACAATGAGCAGTTCTTC | CASSERSWSYNEQFF
. | TRBD1 | TRBJ2-4 | TRBV7-9 | TGTGCCAGCAGCTTAGCGGGGACAGAAAACATTCAGTACTTC | CASSLAGTENIQYF
once | . | TRBJ2-7 | TRBV5-1 | TGCGCCAGCAGCCGGGGTGGGGAGACCTACGAGCAGTACTTC | CASSRGGETYEQYF
. | . | TRBJ1-1 | TRBV7-2 | TGTGCCAGCAGCCCCTCGAGGCTTGTGAACACTGAAGCTTTCTTT | CASSPSRLVNTEAFF
. | TRBD1 | TRBJ1-4 | TRBV2 | TGTGCCAGCAGTAGTAGACCGGGACAGTATGAAAAACTGTTTTTT | CASSSRPGQYEKLFF
. | . | TRBJ1-1 | TRBV5-1 | TGCGCCAGCACCCTTGATAGGCCGAACACTGAAGCTTTCTTT | CASTLDRPNTEAFF
once | . | TRBJ2-7 | TRBV4-3 | TGCGCCAGCAGCCAAGATTTTTCGGCGAACGAGCAGTACTTC | CASSQDFSANEQYF
. | . | TRBJ2-2 | TRBV5-1 | TGCGCCAGCAGCTTGAGGTCGAACACCGGGGAGCTGTTTTTT | CASSLRSNTGELFF
. | TRBD2 | TRBJ2-7 | TRBV4-2 | TGTGCCAGCAGCCAAGACAGTAGCGGGACCTACGAGCAGTACTTC | CASSQDSSGTYEQYF
. | TRBD1 | TRBJ2-5 | TRBV5-1 | TGCGCCAGCAGCTTGAACCCCGGGACAGCCCAAGAGACCCAGTACTTC | CASSLNPGTAQETQYF
. | TRBD2 | TRBJ2-5 | TRBV7-6 | TGTGCCAGCGGGGGGGGAACGACCCAGTACTTC | CASGGGTTQYF
. | . | TRBJ2-7 | TRBV6-5 | TGTGCCAGCAGTTTTAGCGGATCCTCCTACGAGCAGTACTTC | CASSFSGSSYEQYF
. | . | TRBJ2-2 | TRBV7-2 | TGTGCCAGCAGCTTATTTCCAGCCTCCGAGCACACCGGGGAGCTGTTTTTT | CASSLFPASEHTGELFF
. | . | TRBJ2-2 | TRBV4-3 | TGCGCCAGCAGCCAAACGCCACAGTCCGGGGAGCTGTTTTTT | CASSQTPQSGELFF
. | . | TRBJ2-7 | TRBV18 | TGTGCCAGCTCAGGCGAGCAGTACTTC | CASSGEQYF
. | TRBD1 | TRBJ2-7 | TRBV5-1 | TGCGCCAGCAGAGGGGGACAGGGGATCCACGAGCAGTACTTC | CASRGGQGIHEQYF
few | TRBD1 | TRBJ1-1 | TRBV28 | TGTGCCAGCTTCGCTCCTTTTTCGACAGGGCTGAACACTGAAGCTTTCTTT | CASFAPFSTGLNTEAFF
many | TRBD2 | TRBJ2-2 | TRBV5-1 | TGCGCCAGCAGCTTGGGGACTAGCGGGAACGGCGGGGAGCTGTTTTTT | CASSLGTSGNGGELFF
. | . | TRBJ2-7 | TRBV18 | TGTGCCAGCTCACCATCCTCTAGGGAGCAGTACTTC | CASSPSSREQYF
once | TRBD1 | TRBJ2-3 | TRBV29-1 | TGCAGCGTTCAAGGGCTCCGGACAGGGCCAGCAGATACGCAGTATTTT | CSVQGLRTGPADTQYF
. | TRBD2 | TRBJ2-2 | TRBV10-3 | TGTGCCATCAGTCCGACTAGCGGGAGGACCAACACCGGGGAGCTGTTTTTT | CAISPTSGRTNTGELFF
. | . | TRBJ2-3 | TRBV6-1 | TGTGCCAGCAGCCTAGCGCACACAGATACGCAGTATTTT | CASSLAHTDTQYF
. | . | TRBJ2-2 | TRBV5-1 | TGCGCCAGCAGCTTAAACCTAGCCGACACCGGGGAGCTGTTTTTT | CASSLNLADTGELFF
many | . | TRBJ2-1 | TRBV5-4 | TGTGCCAGCAGCTCCCAGGGGGGATACAATGAGCAGTTCTTC | CASSSQGGYNEQFF
many | . | TRBJ2-1 | TRBV6-1 | TGTGCCAGCAGTGAACCCTCACAGGGCTACAATGAGCAGTTCTTC | CASSEPSQGYNEQFF
. | . | TRBJ1-5 | TRBV28 | TGTGCCAGCAGTTTCGGGAGTCAGCCCCAGCATTTT | CASSFGSQPQHF
. | . | TRBJ1-5 | TRBV10-3 | TGTGCCATCAGTGGTGGAGGGATGAGCAATCAGCCCCAGCATTTT | CAISGGGMSNQPQHF
. | . | TRBJ2-5 | TRBV4-3 | TGCGCCAGCAGCCAAGACCGAGAGACCCAGTACTTC | CASSQDRETQYF
. | . | TRBJ2-7 | TRBV9 | TGTGCCAGCAGCGTAGGGGCGGGGATTGGGTACGAGCAGTACTTC | CASSVGAGIGYEQYF
few | . | TRBJ2-7 | TRBV5-6 | TGTGCCAGCAGTGGGACCGGGTCGGCTTTAAGCTCCTACGAGCAGTACTTC | CASSGTGSALSSYEQYF
few | TRBD2 | TRBJ2-2 | TRBV19 | TGTGCCAGTAATCTAGCGGGAGATCCCGGGGAGCTGTTTTTT | CASNLAGDPGELFF
once | . | TRBJ2-3 | TRBV25-1 | TGTGCCAGCAGTGATTCTTCTCGGGGGCCCGATACGCAGTATTTT | CASSDSSRGPDTQYF
. | . | TRBJ2-1 | TRBV7-9 | TGCGCCAGCAGCTTACAGGGCAATGAGCAGTTCTTC | CASSLQGNEQFF
once | TRBD2 | TRBJ2-2 | TRBV9 | TGTGCCAGCAGCGTAGCATGGGGAGCGGGACTCGGGGAGCTGTTTTTT | CASSVAWGAGLGELFF
. | TRBD2 | TRBJ2-7 | TRBV9 | TGTGCCAGCAGCGTAACCCTAGCGGGGTACGAGCAGTACTTC | CASSVTLAGYEQYF
. | TRBD1 | TRBJ1-3 | TRBV11-2 | TGTGCCAGCAGCTTAGGAGGGACAGGGTACACCATATATTTT | CASSLGGTGYTIYF
. | TRBD2 | TRBJ2-7 | TRBV7-3 | TGTGCCAGCAGCCCAGTAGCGGGAGAACCCCCCGCCGAGCAGTACTTC | CASSPVAGEPPAEQYF
. | . | TRBJ2-6 | TRBV7-2 | TGTGCCAGCAACCCCCAGGGTGGGGCCAACGTCCTGACTTTC | CASNPQGGANVLTF
. | TRBD1 | TRBJ1-2 | TRBV28 | TGTGCCAGCAGCCAGAGACAGGGAGTTTGGGGCTACACCTTC | CASSQRQGVWGYTF
. | . | TRBJ1-4 | TRBV5-1 | TGCGCCAGCAGCTTAAGGACGGGGAATGAAAAACTGTTTTTT | CASSLRTGNEKLFF
. | . | TRBJ2-5 | TRBV14 | TGTGCCAGCAGCCATCCTCTCAGGGGAAAGACCCAGTACTTC | CASSHPLRGKTQYF
few | . | TRBJ1-5 | TRBV28 | TGTGCCAGCCTTAGGACCGGGCGGAGGGCAGGGCCCCATCAGCCCCAGCATTTT | CASLRTGRRAGPHQPQHF
. | . | TRBJ2-1 | TRBV14 | TGTGCCAGCAGCCCCATTGTGGGGAACTACAATGAGCAGTTCTTC | CASSPIVGNYNEQFF
. | TRBD1 | TRBJ1-2 | TRBV10-3 | TGTGCCATCAGTGAGAACAGGGGGGCCTATGGCTACACCTTC | CAISENRGAYGYTF
. | . | TRBJ1-5 | TRBV27 | TGTGCCAGCAGTTTAGGGCAGGGTGATCAGCCCCAGCATTTT | CASSLGQGDQPQHF
once | TRBD2 | TRBJ2-2 | TRBV19 | TGTGCCAGTACCCACCCCGGGAGGGGGGACACCGGGGAGCTGTTTTTT | CASTHPGRGDTGELFF
. | . | TRBJ1-1 | TRBV6-5 | TGTGCCAGCAGTTACTCGCGCGGGGCTGAAGCTTTCTTT | CASSYSRGAEAFF